The 21 T cell receptor beta chains below were found in one sample sequenced in a study of T-cell memory formation after mild COVID-19. In TCRdb, the 5' RACE reads were re-called with MiXCR into one record per CDR3 protein. The sample records 300,000 to 400,000 distinct CDR3 sequences, 13% to 15% being singletons. The sequenced material came from PBMCs or a T cell subset sorted from them (not recorded which). The receptors were gathered from a man between 18 and 29 years old who had mild COVID-19 (a few samples of this study predate the infection). Cell type and time point are not known.

This clonotype appeared a few times. The chain carries TRBV7-2 and TRBJ2-3, with D perhaps TRBD1 or TRBD2 (5 bases each). The CDR3 length is 13 residues. V lost 1 base and J lost 10, with 12 bases in between. Germline-derived CDR1 and CDR2 are SGHTA and FQGNSA. CDR3 DNA: TGTGCCAGCAGCTTAGTCAGGGACGAGTCGCAGTATTTT. Encoded protein: CASSLVRDESQYF.

This clonotype has ten or more counts. The V and J genes are TRBV12-3 or TRBV12-4 and TRBJ2-4, with D tentatively TRBD2 (5 bases). The CDR3 covers 15 residues. V lost 7 bases and J lost 1, with 14 bases in between. The CDR3, as DNA: TGTGCCAGCACCATTGAGGGAATCGCCAAAAACATTCAGTACTTC. Amino acids: CASTIEGIAKNIQYF.

This clonotype was found a few times. This chain connects TRBV6-5 to TRBJ2-1, with TRBD2 matching 11 bases. The CDR3 covers 15 residues. The V gene end was trimmed by 7 bases and the J gene end by 5 bases; junction bases not matched to a gene: 7. Germline V lookup: CDR1 MNHEY, CDR2 SVGAGI. The CDR3 nucleotides read TGTGCCAGCATAAAAGGGACTAGCGGAAACAATGAGCAGTTCTTC. Translation gives CASIKGTSGNNEQFF.

This chain joins TRBV3-1 and TRBJ1-1, with 7 bases identical to TRBD1. CDR3 length: 15 amino acids. J gave up 4 bases and V 3 bases, and 8 bases lay outside the gene matches. The germline CDR1 and CDR2 sequences are LGHDT and YNNKEL (reference sequence). In nucleotides, the CDR3 is TGTGCCAGCAGCCATGGAGACAGGGCCGGCACTGAAGCTTTCTTT. Translated, it gives CASSHGDRAGTEAFF.

V and J are TRBV12-3 or TRBV12-4 and TRBJ1-5; perhaps TRBD1 as D (6 bases). The CDR3 contains 14 residues. V lost 6 bases to trimming and J lost 2 bases, with 11 bases between them. The CDR3 region is CASRPHRGNQPQHF. CDR3 DNA sequence: TGTGCCAGCAGACCCCACAGGGGCAATCAGCCCCAGCATTTT.

The rearrangement links TRBV20-1 to TRBJ1-1; D not certain. V was pared by 1 base and J by 9 bases, with 9 bases between. Looked up from germline, CDR1 is DFQATT and CDR2 is SNEGSKA (reference sequence). This CDR3 is 11 amino acids long. As DNA, the CDR3 is TGCAGTGCTAGAGGGATCCAGAAAGCTTTCTTT. Translation: CSARGIQKAFF.

This clonotype was observed a few times. The chain employs TRBV7-6 and TRBJ2-1; D ambiguous. The germline V gene has CDR1 SGHVS and CDR2 FNYEAQ. With 2 bases removed from V and 6 bases from J, the gap between germline ends came to 8 bases. CDR3 length: 13 amino acids. The chain's CDR3 is CASSLRTVNEQFF. The CDR3 DNA is TGTGCCAGCAGCTTACGTACGGTCAATGAGCAGTTCTTC.

In this sample, this clonotype turned up a few times. The J gene is TRBJ2-3, the V gene TRBV10-1; maybe TRBD1 (5 bases). The CDR3 is made up of 13 amino acids. The germline CDR1 and CDR2 sequences are WNHNN and SYGVQD (reference sequence). The V and J ends lost 6 bases and 4 bases respectively, with 11 bases between them. The CDR3 DNA sequence: TGCGCCAGCAGCAGGGTCCGGGCAGATACGCAGTATTTT. Its translation: CASSRVRADTQYF.

This clonotype was counted at least ten times. The chain is built from TRBV5-5 and TRBJ1-1; D remains ambiguous. Germline lookup yields CDR1 SGHKS and CDR2 YYEKEE (reference sequence). V lost 4 bases, J lost 4 bases, and 8 bases lay in between. The length of the CDR3 is 12 residues. The CDR3 region is CASSPRGTEAFF. The CDR3 DNA reads as TGTGCCAGCAGCCCTAGAGGCACTGAAGCTTTCTTT.

The chain links TRBV20-1 to TRBJ1-2; D is perhaps TRBD1 (5 bases). V lost 6 bases and J 4 bases, leaving 12 bases between the germline ends. Germline CDR1 reads DFQATT; CDR2 reads SNEGSKA (reference sequence). The CDR3 has 12 amino acids. The CDR3 DNA follows: TGCAGTGCCCCGGACACGGCCTATGGCTACACCTTC. This translates into CSAPDTAYGYTF.

V and J are TRBV5-1 and TRBJ2-5, with D uncertain. The CDR3 spans 14 residues. The V gene's germline CDR1 is SGHRS and CDR2 YFSETQ. V gave up 0 bases and J gave up 1 base, with 7 bases separating them. CDR3 protein: CASSLDPVQETQYF. CDR3 nucleotides: TGCGCCAGCAGCTTGGATCCAGTCCAAGAGACCCAGTACTTC.

This clonotype was seen repeatedly, ten times or more. V is TRBV9 and J is TRBJ2-2, with TRBD2 identical over 7 bases. The trim removed 5 bases at V and 3 bases at J, leaving 4 bases unmatched. This CDR3 has 14 residues. Germline lookup yields CDR1 SGDLS and CDR2 YYNGEE. CDR3 in DNA: TGTGCCAGCAGAGCCCTAGCGGACACCGGGGAGCTGTTTTTT. Translated, it gives CASRALADTGELFF. Looking up the rest from reference TRBV9 and TRBJ2-2 gives the full variable domain: DSGVTQTPKHLITATGQRVTLRCSPRSGDLSVYWYQQSLDQGLQFLIQYYNGEERAKGNILERFSAQQFPDLHSELNLSSLELGDSALYFCASRALADTGELFFGEGSRLTVL.

This clonotype came up a few times. This chain links TRBV10-2 with TRBJ2-1; possible D gene TRBD2, 5 bases. V lost 10 bases and J 4 bases, leaving 11 bases between the germline ends. Germline CDR1 and CDR2: WSHSY and SAAADI. The length of the CDR3 is 12 residues. CDR3 sequence: CATQRGYNEQFF. As DNA, the CDR3 is TGCGCCACCCAACGGGGTTACAATGAGCAGTTCTTC.

V gene TRBV4-1 combines with J gene TRBJ2-7, with 9 bases aligning to TRBD2. J gave up 0 bases and V 0 bases, and 9 bases lay outside the gene matches. The germline V gene encodes CDR1 MGHRA and CDR2 YSYEKL. CDR3 length equals 18 residues. The CDR3 nucleotides read TGCGCCAGCAGCCAAGACCCCCTAGCGGGGACACGCTCCTACGAGCAGTACTTC. Translation: CASSQDPLAGTRSYEQYF.

This clonotype was picked up a small number of times. The chain carries TRBV5-1 and TRBJ2-3, with D perhaps matching TRBD2 (7 bases). CDR1 and CDR2 from the germline V gene are SGHRS and YFSETQ. The CDR3 sequence is 14 residues long. V lost 6 bases, J lost 0 bases, and 11 bases lay in between. This CDR3 reads CASKGGESTDTQYF. In nucleotides, the CDR3 is TGCGCCAGCAAGGGGGGGGAAAGCACAGATACGCAGTATTTT.

The V and J genes are TRBV4-3 and TRBJ1-1, with D hard to call. V lost 0 bases and J lost 8, with 19 bases in between. The germline V gene has CDR1 LGHNA and CDR2 YSLEER. This CDR3 contains 16 residues. CDR3 sequence: CASSQDLSSVRVEAFF. For the CDR3, the DNA is TGCGCCAGCAGCCAAGATCTGTCAAGCGTTCGAGTCGAAGCTTTCTTT.

This clonotype has just a few counts. V usage is TRBV27 and J usage is TRBJ2-1; TRBD2 aligns across 9 bases. Germline values: CDR1 MNHEY, CDR2 SMNVEV (reference sequence). V trimming: 10 bases; J trimming: 6 bases; junction bases outside the gene matches: 13. This CDR3 comprises 15 residues. CDR3 DNA sequence: TGTGCCACCAATTCTCTAGCGGGGATAGGCAATGAGCAGTTCTTC. This translates into CATNSLAGIGNEQFF.

This clonotype turned up a few times. The chain links TRBV4-3 to TRBJ1-3; unclear D gene. The CDR3 runs to 17 residues. The germline CDR1 and CDR2 sequences are LGHNA and YSLEER. Between the trimmed V and J ends, which lost 0 bases and 0 bases, there was a span of 12 bases. DNA of the CDR3: TGCGCCAGCAGCCAAGATGGTCCGGGCAACTCTGGAAACACCATATATTTT. It is translated as CASSQDGPGNSGNTIYF.

Only a few counts were recorded for this clonotype. This sequence joins TRBV29-1 and TRBJ2-2; D is ambiguous. CDR3 length equals 11 residues. Trimming removed 2 bases from V and 8 bases from J, with 6 bases in between. The germline V gene encodes CDR1 SQVTM and CDR2 ANQGSEA. CDR3 sequence: CSVERLGELFF. DNA for the CDR3: TGCAGCGTTGAAAGATTGGGGGAGCTGTTTTTT.

This clonotype was detected many times. The chain combines TRBV12-3 or TRBV12-4 with TRBJ2-1, with TRBD2 identical over 8 bases. CDR3 length: 13 residues. V shed 3 bases and J 5 bases; nucleotides not matched to a gene: 0. CDR3 protein: CASSFGRDNEQFF. In DNA, the CDR3 is TGTGCCAGCAGTTTCGGGAGGGACAATGAGCAGTTCTTC.

The CDR3 bases are TGCACCGTAGGTACGGGCCTGAACACTGAAGCTTTCTTT. Protein sequence: CTVGTGLNTEAFF. The chain carries TRBV29-1 and TRBJ1-1; the D is unclear. From germline, CDR1 is SQVTM and CDR2 ANQGSEA. CDR3 size: 13 residues. Full variable domain (remainder filled in from reference TRBV29-1 and TRBJ1-1): SAVISQKPSRDICQRGTSLTIQCQVDSQVTMMFWYRQQPGQSLTLIATANQGSEATYESGFVIDKFPISRPNLTFSTLTVSNMSPEDSSIYLCTVGTGLNTEAFFGQGTRLTVV.